Reported below is one T cell receptor beta chain. Participants, about 18 to 89 years old, spanned approximately 26 US areas. Repertoires were generated with immunoSEQ multiplex PCR, while TCRdb's copy carries only in-frame clones and drops some. The table includes around 250,000 clones, approximately 90% detected once. The sample belongs to a study of blood T cell repertoires in COVID-19. This clonotype originated in a man aged 35 to 55 who had been exposed to COVID-19. The sample taken for sequencing was PBMCs or T cells enriched from blood (not recorded which).

CDR3 bases: TGTGCCAGCAGTGGTTTGGGACTAGCGGGAGTTTCGTTTAATGAGCAGTTCTTC. Amino acid sequence: CASSGLGLAGVSFNEQFF. The chain joins TRBV6-1 to TRBJ2-1; 14 nucleotides match TRBD2. In germline, CDR1 is MNHNS, CDR2 SASEGT. J gave up 7 bases and V 4 bases, and 12 bases lay outside the gene matches. This CDR3 region has 18 residues.